This T cell receptor (beta chain) was sequenced in a study of blood T cell repertoires in COVID-19. For the study at large: Specimens from acute and convalescent COVID-19 originated in the United States, Italy and Spain.

The assay was immunoSEQ multiplex PCR, and TCRdb's table has in-frame clones only and misses some. The repertoire holds nearly 110,000 clones, with almost 85% as singletons. CDR3 length equals 14 residues. Trimming cost V 3 bases and J 5 bases, with 14 bases left between them. The germline gives CDR1 MDHEN, CDR2 SYDVKM. The sequenced material came from peripheral blood. The chain carries TRBV28 and TRBJ2-7; D may be TRBD1 (6 bases). This TCR came from a human donor in a cohort sampled during active COVID-19. The CDR3 loop reads CASSFWAGVDEQYF. The CDR3 region has the DNA TGTGCCAGCAGTTTCTGGGCAGGGGTCGACGAGCAGTACTTC.